These T cell receptor beta chains were read from a single sample in a study of cytomegalovirus exposure and HLA in healthy donors. Measured with immunoSEQ multiplex PCR; TCRdb has only the in-frame clones, and not every one. The sample holds about 160,000 clones; more than 80% are singletons and the top ten take roughly 0.75%. Sequencing was carried out using PBMCs. The receptor set was obtained from a woman aged 18-35 years in good health and CMV-seronegative. Each CDR3 is given with its conserved first and last residue. The D gene is left open where the match is weak. A clone size is listed for some rows: how often the clone was seen (once, few, many), or a class if it is expanded.

clone_size | j_call | d_call | v_call | cdr3_nt | cdr3_aa
- | TRBJ1-3 | - | TRBV6-5 | TGTGCCAGCAGCCGACAGGTGCTCTCTGGAAACACCATATATTTT | CASSRQVLSGNTIYF
- | TRBJ2-7 | - | TRBV5-1 | TGCGCCAGCAGCTTGGGTGGCAGGCAAACCTCCTACGAGCAGTACTTC | CASSLGGRQTSYEQYF
few | TRBJ2-3 | TRBD2 | TRBV2 | TGTGCCAGCAGTACCCACGGGACTAGCGGGAGGTTGACAGATACGCAGTATTTT | CASSTHGTSGRLTDTQYF
- | TRBJ2-2 | - | TRBV7-9 | TGTGCCAGCAGCTTAGTGGTAGTCTCTTCCGGGGAGCTGTTTTTT | CASSLVVVSSGELFF
- | TRBJ2-7 | - | TRBV10-2 | TGCGCCAGCAGGGTCGCTCGGGACAACTCCTACGAGCAGTACTTC | CASRVARDNSYEQYF
- | TRBJ2-7 | - | TRBV11-2 | TGTGCCAGCAGCCGATCTGATGCCCTAAGCTCCTACGAGCAGTACTTC | CASSRSDALSSYEQYF
- | TRBJ2-2 | TRBD2 | TRBV28 | TGTGCCGGCGGACTAGCGGGTAACACCGGGGAGCTGTTTTTT | CAGGLAGNTGELFF
- | TRBJ1-1 | - | TRBV27 | TGTGCCAGCAGACCAATCCCAGGGAACACTGAAGCTTTCTTT | CASRPIPGNTEAFF
- | TRBJ2-3 | - | TRBV6-5 | TGTGCCAGCAGTTACTCGCGAGATACGCAGTATTTT | CASSYSRDTQYF
- | TRBJ2-3 | TRBD2 | TRBV28 | TGTGCCAGCAGGGGTACTAGCGGTAGCACAGATACGCAGTATTTT | CASRGTSGSTDTQYF
few | TRBJ1-2 | TRBD1 | TRBV7-2 | TGTGCCAGTGCGACAGGGGCCTTTAACTATGGCTACACCTTC | CASATGAFNYGYTF
- | TRBJ2-7 | TRBD1 | TRBV6-1 | TGTGCCAGCAGTGAAGGGACAGGGCATAGTGGCGAGCAGTACTTC | CASSEGTGHSGEQYF
- | TRBJ2-1 | TRBD2 | TRBV14 | TGTGCCAGCAGCCAGGGACTAGCGGATATTCCCTTGAGAGGAGAGCAGTTCTTC | CASSQGLADIPLRGEQFF
- | TRBJ2-7 | TRBD2 | TRBV19 | TGTGCCAGTAGTATTGGCGGGAGAATCTACGAGCAGTACTTC | CASSIGGRIYEQYF
- | TRBJ2-7 | TRBD2 | TRBV6-5 | TGTGCCAGCAGTCGCGGGAGCTACGAGCAGTACTTC | CASSRGSYEQYF
- | TRBJ2-7 | TRBD1 | TRBV11-2 | TGTGCCAGCAGCTCTAATACCGGACAGGGAGGCTACGAGCAGTACTTC | CASSSNTGQGGYEQYF
few | TRBJ2-2 | TRBD2 | TRBV4-2 | TGTGCCAGCAGCCAAGATCGGGAGGGAGAGAACACCGGGGAGCTGTTTTTT | CASSQDREGENTGELFF
- | TRBJ2-6 | - | TRBV5-6 | TGTGCCAGCAGCTTGGGAAAAAGGGACACCAACGTCCTGACTTTC | CASSLGKRDTNVLTF
- | TRBJ2-7 | TRBD1 | TRBV2 | TGTGCCAGCAGTTATTACGACAGGGGGCCGAGCGAGCAGTACTTC | CASSYYDRGPSEQYF
- | TRBJ2-1 | - | TRBV6-5 | TGTGCCAGCAGTTATACCGGGATGCCACAGGGAAAGGAGCAGTTCTTC | CASSYTGMPQGKEQFF
- | TRBJ2-1 | - | TRBV11-3 | TGTGCCAGCAGCCCCATGTACGGTGAGCAGTTCTTC | CASSPMYGEQFF
- | TRBJ2-2 | TRBD2 | TRBV27 | TGTGCCAGCAGACGGGGGGTTTCGCCTAGCGGTTCGAACACCGGGGAGCTGTTTTTT | CASRRGVSPSGSNTGELFF
once | TRBJ2-7 | - | TRBV4-1 | TGCGCCAGCAGCCCCGACACCTCCTACGAGCAGTACTTC | CASSPDTSYEQYF
once | TRBJ2-7 | TRBD1 | TRBV9 | TGTGCCAGCAGCGCCTTTGCCGGGACAGGGTATGAGCAGTACTTC | CASSAFAGTGYEQYF
few | TRBJ2-7 | TRBD1 | TRBV18 | TGTGCCAGCTCATTGACAGGGACAGAGACAGGGACCTACGAGCAGTACTTC | CASSLTGTETGTYEQYF
- | TRBJ2-7 | - | TRBV10-3 | TGTGCCATCAGTGAGTCCCGGTGGTACGAGCAGTACTTC | CAISESRWYEQYF
few | TRBJ2-3 | TRBD2 | TRBV12-5 | TGTGCTAGTGTGTGGAGTAGCGGGAGCGGGGTCACAGATACGCAGTATTTT | CASVWSSGSGVTDTQYF
once | TRBJ2-1 | - | TRBV6-5 | TGTGCCAGCAGTTGGAGAACTGGTGGTGAGCAGTTCTTC | CASSWRTGGEQFF